This T cell receptor beta chain was sequenced in a study of cytomegalovirus exposure and HLA in healthy donors. General study results and limits: Previously analyzed data showed that most TCR beta V segments were productive at a frequency of about 90% or about 30%. CMV serostatus was the sole immune exposure data available.

As to this clone: Its antigen is as yet unknown.

V gave up 4 bases and J gave up 0 bases, with 13 bases separating them. Germline CDR1 and CDR2: LNHDA and SQIVND (reference sequence). There are 17 residues in the CDR3. The study ran its PCR with 60 Vbeta and 13 Jbeta primers. TCRdb's table, derived via immunoSEQ multiplex PCR, lists solely in-frame clones and lacks some. The sample lists over 150,000 clones; 75% to 80% were seen once. Sample: PBMCs. This chain links TRBV19 with TRBJ1-6; D gene unclear. This sequence originates from a woman between 40 and 50 years old in good health and CMV-seropositive. CDR3 nucleotides: TGTGCCAGTAGTACTCAAGGAGGCGGCTCCTATAATTCACCCCTCCACTTT. It is translated as CASSTQGGGSYNSPLHF.